This T cell receptor beta chain came from a study of beta chain features in type 1 diabetes. Since all of the isolated RNA was reverse transcribed, expressed TCRB transcripts were what got sequenced. Generated by immunoSEQ multiplex PCR, the TCRdb table keeps only in-frame clones and is missing some. The top ten clones hold about 0.016% of a sample with about 340,000 clones, less than 15% of them seen once. This clone was observed a few times. Antigen specificity is unknown. Each donor gave one heparinised blood draw averaging around 0.12 L. This CDR3 contains 16 residues. Germline CDR1 SGDLS, CDR2 YYNGEE. Trimming removed 3 bases at V and 0 bases at J, with 13 bases between. General observations from the study: Type 1 diabetes patients had moderately but significantly shorter TCRB CDR3s in all four CD4+ subsets. For cells with high TCR expression, cDNA sequencing could yield over-representation.

The sequence came from a woman aged 18-35 years with type 1 diabetes. The sample comprised naive CD4+ T cells from blood. The chain uses TRBV9 and TRBJ2-4; perhaps TRBD1 as D (6 bases). The CDR3 loop is CASSAGTPIAKNIQYF. The CDR3 bases are TGTGCCAGCAGCGCCGGGACACCGATAGCCAAAAACATTCAGTACTTC.